Shown below are 2 T cell receptor beta chains from a single sample sequenced in a study of CD8 T cells in ankylosing spondylitis (dated by TCRdb to 2016 to 2017). Library creation used 5' RACE. The listed sequencing device is Illumina HiSeq 2500. Using fastp trimming at Q25 and MiXCR clonotype assembly, TCRdb reanalyzed the public sequencing data and kept in-frame beta chains. Duplicate CDR3 protein sequences are folded into a single record with the most common DNA and genes. The sample yields 200,000 to 250,000 distinct CDR3 sequences; roughly 8% were counted once. Clones ranked in the top ten supply around 5.1% of the sample. The material sequenced was blood, either unsorted or a sorted T cell fraction (not recorded which). These receptors originate from a female donor with ankylosing spondylitis or in good health (not recorded which).

There are a few counts of this clonotype. The V and J genes are TRBV2 and TRBJ2-3; 13 bases align to TRBD2. The V gene end was trimmed by 0 bases and the J gene end by 7 bases; junction bases not matched to a gene: 4. Germline V lookup: CDR1 SNHLY, CDR2 FYNNEI. This CDR3 has 16 residues. This CDR3 is CASSEAPGLAGNTQYF. The CDR3 nucleotides are TGTGCCAGCAGTGAAGCCCCGGGACTAGCGGGAAATACGCAGTATTTT.

This clonotype was detected many times. The rearrangement joins TRBV20-1 to TRBJ1-5, with D perhaps matching TRBD1 (5 bases). V shed 1 base and J shed 7 bases, with 17 bases lying between them. The germline gives CDR1 DFQATT, CDR2 SNEGSKA (reference sequence). This CDR3 is built from 15 residues. The CDR3 DNA sequence: TGCAGTGCTAGAGGAGTTTCCTCGGGGGACCAGCCCCAGCATTTT. It specifies CSARGVSSGDQPQHF.